The 23 T cell receptor beta chains reported below all come from one sample, sequenced in a study of PD-1 blockade in mismatch repair-deficient tumors. Profiling relied on immunoSEQ multiplex PCR, and the TCRdb table lists in-frame clones only, not all of them. The sample has tens of thousands of clones, 80% to 90% seen once. The specimen comprised peripheral blood, sampled 2 weeks after starting pembrolizumab. Receptors were obtained from an adult with mismatch repair-deficient cancer.

This chain connects TRBV29-1 to TRBJ1-1; the D gene is possibly TRBD1 (6 bases). Germline V CDR1 and CDR2: SQVTM, ANQGSEA. With 7 bases removed from V and 1 base from J, the gap between germline ends came to 16 bases. This CDR3 contains 14 residues. The CDR3 spells CSGSGGAGNTEAFF. The CDR3 nucleotides read TGCAGCGGGTCGGGGGGCGCGGGGAACACTGAAGCTTTCTTT.

The rearrangement joins TRBV2 to TRBJ1-4; the match to TRBD1 covers 8 bases. Looked up from germline, CDR1 is SNHLY and CDR2 is FYNNEI. The V gene end was trimmed by 5 bases and the J gene end by 3 bases; junction bases not matched to a gene: 2. The CDR3 runs to 14 residues. The CDR3 protein is CASSLQGANEKLFF. DNA of the CDR3: TGTGCCAGCAGTCTACAGGGGGCTAATGAAAAACTGTTTTTT. The whole variable domain, remainder taken from reference TRBV2 and TRBJ1-4, is EPEVTQTPSHQVTQMGQEVILRCVPISNHLYFYWYRQILGQKVEFLVSFYNNEISEKSEIFDDQFSVERPDGSNFTLKIRSTKLEDSAMYFCASSLQGANEKLFFGSGTQLSVL.

In the case of this clone: Other DNA sequences in this specimen translate into the identical CDR3. The genes are TRBV28 and TRBJ2-1, with unresolved D. This CDR3 is 15 amino acids long. Germline V gives CDR1 MDHEN, CDR2 SYDVKM. Trimming stripped 6 bases from V and 4 bases from J, with 16 bases between. CDR3: CASSTKETDYNEQFF. CDR3 DNA: TGTGCCAGCAGCACTAAAGAGACGGATTACAATGAGCAGTTCTTC.

The V call is TRBV7-8, the J call TRBJ1-1, with 8 positions matching TRBD1. This CDR3 comprises 14 residues. The V gene's germline CDR1 is SGHVS and CDR2 FQNEAQ. With V trimmed by 5 bases and J by 4 bases, 6 bases remained unmatched. CDR3 sequence (DNA): TGTGCCAGCAGCGGGACAGGCGGCTTCACTGAAGCTTTCTTT. This codes for CASSGTGGFTEAFF.

This rearrangement joins TRBV6-5 to TRBJ1-5; D gene ambiguous. Trimming left V 6 bases short and J 0 bases short, with 6 bases between. The germline V gene has CDR1 MNHEY and CDR2 SVGAGI. This CDR3 comprises 13 residues. CDR3 in DNA: TGTGCCAGCAGGTTAGATAGCAATCAGCCCCAGCATTTT. Amino acids: CASRLDSNQPQHF.

The rearrangement uses TRBV6-5 and TRBJ2-1, with 10 bases fitting TRBD1. The length of the CDR3 is 14 residues. The V segment lost 0 bases and the J segment 14 bases; nucleotides outside the gene matches: 7. Germline V lookup: CDR1 MNHEY, CDR2 SVGAGI. The CDR3 is CASSYSTGTGEEFF. As DNA, the CDR3 is TGTGCCAGCAGTTACTCAACCGGGACAGGGGAGGAGTTCTTC.

The gene calls are TRBV10-2 and TRBJ2-4, with TRBD1 matching 9 bases. CDR3 length: 16 residues. Germline assignment: CDR1 WSHSY and CDR2 SAAADI. Unmatched junction bases numbered 8, after V lost 2 bases and J lost 6 bases. CDR3 loop: CASSERGRQGGNIQYF. The CDR3 DNA sequence: TGCGCCAGCAGTGAGAGGGGTCGACAGGGGGGAAACATTCAGTACTTC.

The chain employs TRBV11-2 and TRBJ2-7; no reliable D call. The V gene lost 2 bases and the J gene lost 2 bases, with 10 bases spanning the gap. In germline, CDR1 is SGHAT, CDR2 FQNNGV. CDR3 length equals 14 residues. CDR3 in DNA: TGTGCCAGCAGCTTACTGGCCAGTCCCTACGAGCAGTACTTC. It translates to CASSLLASPYEQYF.

J is TRBJ2-2 and V is TRBV11-3; no clear D. This CDR3 spans 15 amino acids. Looked up from germline, CDR1 is SGHNT and CDR2 is YENEEA. V was shortened by 0 bases and J by 6 bases, with 11 bases between the two germline ends. CDR3 nucleotides: TGTGCCAGCAGCTTAGAATCGGGTTGGGCCGGGGAGCTGTTTTTT. This codes for CASSLESGWAGELFF.

The chain combines TRBV5-6 with TRBJ2-2; TRBD1 aligns across 9 bases. V was pared by 5 bases and J by 4 bases, with 6 bases of the junction left unmatched. CDR3 size: 15 residues. CDR1 is SGHDT, CDR2 YYEEEE, per germline. The CDR3 is CASSRGQGFTGELFF. The CDR3 bases are TGTGCCAGCAGTCGCGGACAGGGGTTCACCGGGGAGCTGTTTTTT.

V is TRBV28 and J is TRBJ2-3; no clear D. Per the germline V gene, CDR1 is MDHEN and CDR2 is SYDVKM. The CDR3 covers 16 residues. Trimming took off 4 bases at V and 0 bases at J, with 14 bases between the two ends. CDR3 bases: TGTGCCAGCAGTTCGTACTTTCTTTCTAGCACAGATACGCAGTATTTT. Protein sequence: CASSSYFLSSTDTQYF.

The chain carries TRBV23-1 and TRBJ2-7; TRBD2 aligns across 14 bases. TRBV23-1 is filed as an ORF, its function uncertain. CDR3 length equals 16 residues. CDR3 sequence: CASSQSSTSGREGASV. CDR3 nucleotides: TGCGCCAGCAGTCAATCATCGACTAGCGGGAGGGAAGGTGCGTCCGTC.

Here the CDR3 reads CASSRGPSGMVTDTQYF. CDR3 sequence (DNA): TGCGCCAGCAGCCGAGGACCTAGCGGGATGGTCACAGATACGCAGTATTTT. The V call is TRBV4-1, the J call TRBJ2-3; 9 nucleotides agree with TRBD2. The CDR3 runs to 17 residues. Germline-derived CDR1 and CDR2 are MGHRA and YSYEKL. V lost 4 bases, J lost 2 bases, and 10 bases stayed unmatched.

The CDR3 here is CASSPPRSGLINTGELFF. The CDR3 DNA reads as TGTGCCAGCAGCCCACCCCGGTCGGGTCTAATCAACACCGGGGAGCTGTTTTTT. V gene TRBV11-2 combines with J gene TRBJ2-2, with D uncertain. V dropped 5 bases and J dropped 2 bases, with 21 bases sitting between them. Germline CDR1 is SGHAT and CDR2 is FQNNGV. This CDR3 has 18 amino acids.

V gene TRBV27 combines with J gene TRBJ1-5; D is perhaps TRBD1 (5 bases). The CDR3 has 14 amino acids. V was cut by 2 bases and J by 3 bases, with 8 bases left in between. Germline loops: CDR1 MNHEY, CDR2 SMNVEV (reference sequence). CDR3 amino acids: CASSLGGVNQPQHF. The CDR3 region has the DNA TGTGCCAGCAGTTTAGGAGGGGTCAATCAGCCCCAGCATTTT.

This rearrangement joins TRBV18 to TRBJ2-5; 9 bases are shared with TRBD2. The J segment lost 9 bases and the V segment lost 0 bases, leaving 8 bases of the junction unmatched. The length of the CDR3 is 15 residues. Germline V lookup: CDR1 KGHSH, CDR2 LQKENI. In DNA form, the CDR3 reads TGTGCCAGCTCACCACCGTTCTTGCGGGGGGGGGCCCAGTACTTC. The encoded protein is CASSPPFLRGGAQYF.

This chain uses TRBV5-1 with TRBJ2-5; D might be TRBD2 (6 bases). This CDR3 contains 15 residues. V lost 2 bases, J lost 4 bases, and 15 bases lay in between. Per the germline V gene, CDR1 is SGHRS and CDR2 is YFSETQ. The CDR3 bases are TGCGCCAGCAGCTTAACGGGAGCCACCCGAGAGACCCAGTACTTC. Translating gives CASSLTGATRETQYF.

J is TRBJ1-2 and V is TRBV7-2; D gene ambiguous. Looked up from germline, CDR1 is SGHTA and CDR2 is FQGNSA. The CDR3 consists of 14 residues. The V end was cut by 5 bases, the J end by 4 bases, with 14 bases between. The CDR3 DNA reads TGTGCCAGCAGCCCGGGCCTCGCAGCCTATGGCTACACCTTC. Residues: CASSPGLAAYGYTF. The whole variable domain, remainder taken from reference TRBV7-2 and TRBJ1-2, is GAGVSQSPSNKVTEKGKDVELRCDPISGHTALYWYRQSLGQGLEFLIYFQGNSAPDKSGLPSDRFSAERTGGSVSTLTIQRTQQEDSAVYLCASSPGLAAYGYTFGSGTRLTVV.

This clone was counted a few times. The chain joins TRBV7-9 to TRBJ2-5; 7 nucleotides line up with TRBD1. CDR1 and CDR2 from the germline V gene are SEHNR and FQNEAQ (reference sequence). This CDR3 contains 15 residues. V was clipped by 4 bases and J by 4 bases; unmatched bases: 9. The CDR3 reads CASSSTPRTGETQYF. CDR3 coding DNA: TGTGCCAGCAGCTCAACCCCCCGGACAGGAGAGACCCAGTACTTC.

The chain couples TRBV7-9 to TRBJ2-7; D assignment may be TRBD1 or TRBD2 (5 bases each). In germline, CDR1 is SEHNR, CDR2 FQNEAQ (reference sequence). Trimming took off 5 bases at V and 9 bases at J, with 20 bases between the two ends. CDR3 size: 14 residues. This CDR3 is CASSPDLGAQLQYF. CDR3 nucleotide sequence: TGTGCCAGCAGCCCAGATCTCGGGGCACAACTGCAGTACTTC.

By share, this clone ranks as large. CDR3 residues: CASIAGTGSYNEQFF. CDR3 sequence (DNA): TGCGCCAGCATCGCCGGGACAGGGAGCTACAATGAGCAGTTCTTC. This chain uses TRBV5-1 with TRBJ2-1, with 9 bases aligning to TRBD1. CDR3 length: 15 residues. From germline, CDR1 is SGHRS and CDR2 YFSETQ. V lost 6 bases and J lost 3; bases outside the gene matches: 7.

The chain combines TRBV19 with TRBJ2-5, with D possibly being TRBD1 (6 bases). The V gene's germline CDR1 is LNHDA and CDR2 SQIVND (reference sequence). The CDR3 is 15 amino acids. Deletions cut 6 bases from V and 4 bases from J, with 18 bases between. DNA of the CDR3: TGTGCCAGTAGGCCGACCACAGGGCAGTCAGAGACCCAGTACTTC. This encodes CASRPTTGQSETQYF.

The DNA for the CDR3 is TGTGCAAGTCGCCCTTTGATAGGGGGGGACGAGCAGTACTTC. Translated, it gives CASRPLIGGDEQYF. This chain joins TRBV12-2 and TRBJ2-7; the table assigns TRBD2, which was not confirmed against the DNA. TRBV12-2 is deemed a pseudogene. This CDR3 is built from 14 residues.